Listed here are 10 T cell receptor beta chains from one sample, sequenced in a study of T-cell memory formation after mild COVID-19. TCRdb re-called the 5' RACE reads through MiXCR, storing one row per CDR3 protein. The table has under 250,000 distinct CDR3 sequences, less than 20% seen once. Sequencing used PBMCs or a T cell subset sorted from them (not recorded which). The receptor set was obtained from an adult woman who had mild COVID-19 (a few samples of this study predate the infection). Cell type and time point are not known.

This clonotype appeared a few times. This sequence joins TRBV20-1 and TRBJ2-2; D gene unclear. V gave up 3 bases and J gave up 2 bases, with 7 bases separating them. CDR1 and CDR2 (germline): DFQATT, SNEGSKA (reference sequence). The CDR3 consists of 13 residues. CDR3 DNA sequence: TGCAGTGCTAGTAAGGATAACACCGGGGAGCTGTTTTTT. Protein sequence: CSASKDNTGELFF.

This clonotype was recorded a few times. DNA of the CDR3: TGCGCCAGCAGCCAAGATGAGGGGACAGCCGGAGGTTTCCCTGAGCAGTTCTTC. It codes for CASSQDEGTAGGFPEQFF. This chain links TRBV4-3 with TRBJ2-1, with 7 nucleotides matching TRBD1. Trimming removed 0 bases from V and 9 bases from J; junction bases left unmatched: 17. Germline CDR1 and CDR2: LGHNA and YSLEER. CDR3 length: 18 residues.

This clonotype was found a few times. The chain combines TRBV25-1 with TRBJ1-4; 9 nucleotides line up with TRBD1. Unmatched junction bases numbered 8, after V lost 4 bases and J lost 5 bases. CDR3 length: 16 residues. The germline CDR1 and CDR2 sequences are MGHDK and SYGVNS. Here the CDR3 DNA reads TGTGCCAGCAGTGCCACAGGGGGCATTGGGAATGAAAAACTGTTTTTT. It encodes CASSATGGIGNEKLFF.

This clonotype was seen a few times. J is TRBJ2-3 and V is TRBV12-3 or TRBV12-4; perhaps TRBD2 as D (5 bases). The length of the CDR3 is 15 residues. The V gene lost 5 bases and the J gene lost 3 bases, with 15 bases spanning the gap. CDR3 residues: CASSPEDSLTDTQYF. CDR3 sequence (DNA): TGTGCCAGCAGTCCCGAGGACTCTTTAACAGATACGCAGTATTTT.

This clonotype was recorded at least ten times. The gene calls are TRBV7-6 and TRBJ2-7; 8 bases are a match to TRBD1. J gave up 6 bases and V 5 bases, and 12 bases lay outside the gene matches. Germline V gene lookup returns CDR1 SGHVS and CDR2 FNYEAQ. CDR3 length: 15 amino acids. The CDR3 DNA reads TGTGCCAGCAGCGGCCGGGACAGGTTATGGGGCGAGCAGTACTTC. Amino acids: CASSGRDRLWGEQYF.

With regard to this clonotype: One end of the junction fails to match germline, which may point to a read error. This chain uses TRBV25-1 with TRBJ2-3; D unclear. CDR1 MGHDK and CDR2 SYGVNS come from the germline V gene. The CDR3 totals 13 residues. DNA of the CDR3: TGTGCCAGCAGATTCTCCCGCACGGATACGCAGTATTTT. Residues: CASRFSRTDTQYF.

V and J are TRBV4-2 and TRBJ2-1, with 8 nucleotides matching TRBD1. This CDR3 is 14 amino acids long. The germline V gene encodes CDR1 LGHNA and CDR2 YNFKEQ. Losses at the gene ends were 1 base for V and 5 bases for J; bases not matched to a gene: 1. CDR3 loop: CASSQGTGNNEQFF. CDR3 sequence (DNA): TGTGCCAGCAGCCAAGGGACAGGGAACAATGAGCAGTTCTTC.

The chain has TRBV5-4 and TRBJ2-3; TRBD2 might be the D (7 bases). V lost 4 bases and J 4 bases, leaving 16 bases between the germline ends. The CDR3 totals 15 residues. Looked up from germline, CDR1 is SGHNT and CDR2 is YYREEE (reference sequence). The CDR3 sequence is CASSRRGGAPDTQYF. CDR3 DNA: TGTGCCAGCAGCCGGAGAGGGGGGGCACCAGATACGCAGTATTTT.

This clonotype was detected only a few times. The CDR3 sequence is CASSHRTGFRDTQYF. In DNA, the CDR3 is TGCGCCAGCAGCCACCGGACAGGGTTTCGCGATACGCAGTATTTT. The chain joins TRBV5-1 to TRBJ2-3; 8 positions match TRBD1. Trimming at V came to 4 bases and at J to 6 bases, leaving 10 bases not matched to a gene. This CDR3 spans 15 amino acids. Per the germline V gene, CDR1 is SGHRS and CDR2 is YFSETQ.

This clonotype was counted many times. This CDR3 reads CSVGLPGTDTQYF. CDR3 nucleotide sequence: TGCAGCGTTGGACTCCCAGGCACAGATACGCAGTATTTT. The chain carries TRBV29-1 and TRBJ2-3; D is unclear. The CDR3 has 13 residues. Trimming pared 4 bases from V and 1 base from J, leaving 9 bases between. In germline, CDR1 is SQVTM, CDR2 ANQGSEA.